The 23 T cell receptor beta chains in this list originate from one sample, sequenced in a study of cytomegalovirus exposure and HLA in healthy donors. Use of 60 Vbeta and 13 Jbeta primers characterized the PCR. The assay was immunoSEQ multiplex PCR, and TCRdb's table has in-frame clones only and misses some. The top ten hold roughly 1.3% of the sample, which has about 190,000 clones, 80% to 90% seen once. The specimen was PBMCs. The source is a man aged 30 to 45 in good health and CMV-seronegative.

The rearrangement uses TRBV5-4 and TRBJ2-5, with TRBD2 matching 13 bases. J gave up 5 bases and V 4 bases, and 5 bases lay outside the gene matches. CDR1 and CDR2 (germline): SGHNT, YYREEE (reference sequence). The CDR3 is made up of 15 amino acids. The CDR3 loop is CASSRKLAGGETQYF. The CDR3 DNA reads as TGTGCCAGCAGCCGGAAACTAGCGGGGGGGGAGACCCAGTACTTC.

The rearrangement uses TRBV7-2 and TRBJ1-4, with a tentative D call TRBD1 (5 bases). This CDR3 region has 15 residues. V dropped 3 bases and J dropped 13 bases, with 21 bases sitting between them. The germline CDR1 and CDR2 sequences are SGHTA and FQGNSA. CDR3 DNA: TGTGCCAGCAGCTTCGGCTCCGGGACTCCTGAACGACTGTTTTTT. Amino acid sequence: CASSFGSGTPERLFF.

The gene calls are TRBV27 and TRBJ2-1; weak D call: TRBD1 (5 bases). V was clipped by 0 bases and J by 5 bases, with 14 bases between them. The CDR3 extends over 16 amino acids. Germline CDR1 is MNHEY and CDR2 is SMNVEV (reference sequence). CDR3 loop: CASSLSGRVVHNEQFF. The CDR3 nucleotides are TGTGCCAGCAGTTTATCGGGCAGGGTGGTCCACAATGAGCAGTTCTTC.

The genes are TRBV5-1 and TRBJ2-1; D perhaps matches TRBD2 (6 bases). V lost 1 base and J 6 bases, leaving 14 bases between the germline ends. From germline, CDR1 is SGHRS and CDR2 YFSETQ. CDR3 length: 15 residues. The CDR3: CASSLMLAQTNEQFF. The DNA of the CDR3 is TGCGCCAGCAGCTTGATGCTAGCGCAAACCAATGAGCAGTTCTTC. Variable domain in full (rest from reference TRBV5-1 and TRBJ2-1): KAGVTQTPRYLIKTRGQQVTLSCSPISGHRSVSWYQQTPGQGLQFLFEYFSETQRNKGNFPGRFSGRQFSNSRSEMNVSTLELGDSALYLCASSLMLAQTNEQFFGPGTRLTVL.

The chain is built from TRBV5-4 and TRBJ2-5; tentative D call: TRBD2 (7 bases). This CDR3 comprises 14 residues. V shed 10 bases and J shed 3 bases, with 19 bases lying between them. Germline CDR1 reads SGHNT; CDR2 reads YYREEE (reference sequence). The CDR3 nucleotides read TGTGCCTCCCATACAGGGACTACCGAAGAGACCCAGTACTTC. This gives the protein CASHTGTTEETQYF.

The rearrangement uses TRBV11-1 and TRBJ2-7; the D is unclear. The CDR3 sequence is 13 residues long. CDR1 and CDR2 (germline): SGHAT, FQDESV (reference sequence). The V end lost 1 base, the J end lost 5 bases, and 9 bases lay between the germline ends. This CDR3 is CASSLVEFHEQYF. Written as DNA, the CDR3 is TGTGCCAGCAGCTTAGTGGAGTTCCACGAGCAGTACTTC.

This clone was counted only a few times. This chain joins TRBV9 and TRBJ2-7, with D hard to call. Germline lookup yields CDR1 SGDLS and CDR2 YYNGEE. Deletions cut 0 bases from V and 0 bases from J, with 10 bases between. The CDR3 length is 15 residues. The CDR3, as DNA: TGTGCCAGCAGCGTAGACCGTAGGAGCTCCTACGAGCAGTACTTC. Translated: CASSVDRRSSYEQYF. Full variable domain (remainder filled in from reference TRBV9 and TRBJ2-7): DSGVTQTPKHLITATGQRVTLRCSPRSGDLSVYWYQQSLDQGLQFLIQYYNGEERAKGNILERFSAQQFPDLHSELNLSSLELGDSALYFCASSVDRRSSYEQYFGPGTRLTVT.

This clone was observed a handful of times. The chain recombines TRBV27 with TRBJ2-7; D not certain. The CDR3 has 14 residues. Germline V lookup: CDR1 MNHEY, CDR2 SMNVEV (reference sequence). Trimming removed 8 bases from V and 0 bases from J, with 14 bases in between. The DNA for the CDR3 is TGTGCCAGCGCGTCGGGTCGGAGCTCCTACGAGCAGTACTTC. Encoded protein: CASASGRSSYEQYF.

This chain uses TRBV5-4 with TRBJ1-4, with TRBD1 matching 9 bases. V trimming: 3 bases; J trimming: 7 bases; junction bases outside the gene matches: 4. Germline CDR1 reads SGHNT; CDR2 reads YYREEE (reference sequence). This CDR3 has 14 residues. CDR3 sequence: CASSSDRGGEKLFF. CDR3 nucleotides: TGTGCCAGCAGCTCGGACAGGGGAGGTGAAAAACTGTTTTTT.

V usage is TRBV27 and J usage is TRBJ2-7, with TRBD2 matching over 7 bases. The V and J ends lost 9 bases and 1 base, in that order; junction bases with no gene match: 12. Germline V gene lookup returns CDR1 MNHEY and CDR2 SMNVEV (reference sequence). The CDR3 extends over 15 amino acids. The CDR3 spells CASSPRGGGSYEQYF. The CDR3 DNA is TGTGCCAGTAGTCCCCGGGGCGGGGGATCCTACGAGCAGTACTTC.

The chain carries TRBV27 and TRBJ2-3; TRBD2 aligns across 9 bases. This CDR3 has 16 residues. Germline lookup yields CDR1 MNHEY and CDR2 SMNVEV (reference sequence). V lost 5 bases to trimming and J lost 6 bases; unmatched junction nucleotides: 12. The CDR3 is CASSAFSSGVYDTQYF. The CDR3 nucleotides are TGTGCCAGCAGTGCCTTTTCTAGCGGGGTTTATGATACGCAGTATTTT.

The CDR3 region is CASTTGTGYREQYF. CDR3 DNA sequence: TGTGCCAGCACCACCGGGACAGGCTATCGCGAGCAGTACTTC. The J gene is TRBJ2-7, the V gene TRBV6-5, with 8 bases fitting TRBD1. CDR3 length: 14 amino acids. The germline V gene encodes CDR1 MNHEY and CDR2 SVGAGI. V shed 7 bases and J 6 bases; nucleotides not matched to a gene: 11.

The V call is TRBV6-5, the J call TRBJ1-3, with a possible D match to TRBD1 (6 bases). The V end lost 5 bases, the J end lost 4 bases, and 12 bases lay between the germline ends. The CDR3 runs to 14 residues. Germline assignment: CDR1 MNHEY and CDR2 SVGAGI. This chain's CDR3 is CASSPTGWGNTIYF. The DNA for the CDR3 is TGTGCCAGCAGTCCTACAGGGTGGGGAAACACCATATATTTT.

In DNA form, the CDR3 reads TGCGCCAGCAGCCCCCGGGAGGGCTGGAATCAGCCCCAGCATTTT. Protein sequence: CASSPREGWNQPQHF. This chain links TRBV4-1 with TRBJ1-5; D unclear. The length of the CDR3 is 15 residues. V lost 4 bases and J lost 4, with 14 bases in between. Germline CDR1 and CDR2: MGHRA and YSYEKL.

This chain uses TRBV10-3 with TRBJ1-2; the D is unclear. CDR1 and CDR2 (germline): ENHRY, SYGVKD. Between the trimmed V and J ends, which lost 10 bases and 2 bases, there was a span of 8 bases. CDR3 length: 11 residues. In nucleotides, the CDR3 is TGTGCCACCCGAGAGAACTATGGCTACACCTTC. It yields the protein CATRENYGYTF.

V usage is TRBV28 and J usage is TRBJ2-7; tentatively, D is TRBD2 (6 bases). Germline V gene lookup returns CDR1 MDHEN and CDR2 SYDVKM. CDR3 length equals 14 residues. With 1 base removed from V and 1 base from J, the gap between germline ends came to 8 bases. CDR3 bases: TGTGCCAGCAGTTTATATGGGGGGTCCTACGAGCAGTACTTC. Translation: CASSLYGGSYEQYF.

The CDR3 sequence is CLDSSIQPDEKLFF. DNA of the CDR3: TGTCTCGACAGTTCGATCCAACCTGATGAAAAACTGTTTTTT. The J gene is TRBJ1-4, the V gene TRBV12-5; tentatively, D is TRBD1 (5 bases). CDR1 and CDR2 from the germline V gene are LGHNT and FRNRAP. This CDR3 spans 14 amino acids.

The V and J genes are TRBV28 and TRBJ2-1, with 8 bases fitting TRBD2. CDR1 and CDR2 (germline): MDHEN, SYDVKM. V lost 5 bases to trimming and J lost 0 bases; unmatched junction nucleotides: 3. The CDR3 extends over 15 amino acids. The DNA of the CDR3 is TGTGCCAGCAGTAAGCGGGAGAGCTCCTACAATGAGCAGTTCTTC. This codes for CASSKRESSYNEQFF.

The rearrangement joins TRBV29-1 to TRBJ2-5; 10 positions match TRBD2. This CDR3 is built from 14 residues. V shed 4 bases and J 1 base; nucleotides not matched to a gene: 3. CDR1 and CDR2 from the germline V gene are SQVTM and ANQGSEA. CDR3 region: CSVGSGRFQETQYF. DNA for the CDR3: TGCAGCGTTGGTAGCGGGAGGTTCCAAGAGACCCAGTACTTC.

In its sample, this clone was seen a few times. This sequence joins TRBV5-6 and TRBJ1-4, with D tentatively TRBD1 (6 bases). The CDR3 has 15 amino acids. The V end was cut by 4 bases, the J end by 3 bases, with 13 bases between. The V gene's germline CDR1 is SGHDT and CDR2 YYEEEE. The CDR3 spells CASSPLGAANEKLFF. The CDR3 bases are TGTGCCAGCAGCCCGCTGGGGGCGGCTAATGAAAAACTGTTTTTT.

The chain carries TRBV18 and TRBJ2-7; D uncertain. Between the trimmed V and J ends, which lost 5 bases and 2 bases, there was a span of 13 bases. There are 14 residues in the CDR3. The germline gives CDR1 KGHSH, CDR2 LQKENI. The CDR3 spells CASSSTIGPYEQYF. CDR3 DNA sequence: TGTGCCAGCTCATCCACCATTGGGCCCTACGAGCAGTACTTC. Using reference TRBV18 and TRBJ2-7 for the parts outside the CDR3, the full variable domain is NAGVMQNPRHLVRRRGQEARLRCSPMKGHSHVYWYRQLPEEGLKFMVYLQKENIIDESGMPKERFSAEFPKEGPSILRIQQVVRGDSAAYFCASSSTIGPYEQYFGPGTRLTVT.

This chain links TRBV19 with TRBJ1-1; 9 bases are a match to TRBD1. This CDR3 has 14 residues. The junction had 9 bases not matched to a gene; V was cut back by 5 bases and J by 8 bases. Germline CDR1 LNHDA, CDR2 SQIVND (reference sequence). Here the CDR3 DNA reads TGTGCCAGTAGTCCGCTTACCGGGACAGGGGAAGCTTTCTTT. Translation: CASSPLTGTGEAFF.

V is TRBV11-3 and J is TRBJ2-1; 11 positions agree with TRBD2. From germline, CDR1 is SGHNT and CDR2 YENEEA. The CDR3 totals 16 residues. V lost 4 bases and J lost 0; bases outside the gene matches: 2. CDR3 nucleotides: TGTGCCAGCAGCTCGGGACTAGCGGACTCCTACAATGAGCAGTTCTTC. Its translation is CASSSGLADSYNEQFF.